This TCR beta chain was observed in a study of T cell responses to AZD1222 COVID-19 vaccine. Germline V gene lookup returns CDR1 MGHRA and CDR2 YSYEKL. The junction had 0 bases not matched to a gene; V was cut back by 1 base and J by 1 base. The CDR3 totals 14 residues. Clones were sequenced by immunoSEQ multiplex PCR, and TCRdb holds only the in-frame ones, with some missing. The sample contains 89,000 or so clones, about 86% of which appear only once. Concerning this clone itself: Its antigen is currently unknown.

Study-level results: Following two doses of AZD1222, Spike-specific TCR breadth and depth rose. There were vaccine-associated CD4 TCRs across spike, dominant at 160-218 and 743-854. A mostly white British donor set with more females was recruited, and clonal diversity was possibly underestimated.

The receptor comes from an adult in good health. This sequence joins TRBV4-1 and TRBJ2-5, with 7 bases identical to TRBD2. Specimen: peripheral blood, collected on day 0 of AZD1222 vaccination. This chain's CDR3 is CASSQGLAQETQYF. DNA of the CDR3: TGCGCCAGCAGCCAAGGACTAGCCCAAGAGACCCAGTACTTC.